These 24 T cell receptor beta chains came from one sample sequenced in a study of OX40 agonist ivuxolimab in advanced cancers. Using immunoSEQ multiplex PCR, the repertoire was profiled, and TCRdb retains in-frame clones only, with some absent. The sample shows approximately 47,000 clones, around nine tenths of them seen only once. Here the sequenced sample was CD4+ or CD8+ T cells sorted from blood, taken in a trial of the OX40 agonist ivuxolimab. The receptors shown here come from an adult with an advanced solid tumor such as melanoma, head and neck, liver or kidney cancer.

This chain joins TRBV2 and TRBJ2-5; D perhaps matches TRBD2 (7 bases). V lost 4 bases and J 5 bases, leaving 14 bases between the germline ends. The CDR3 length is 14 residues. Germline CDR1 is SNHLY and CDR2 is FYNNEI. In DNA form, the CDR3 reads TGTGCCAGCAGTGGTGGCAGGGGAGGGGAGACCCAGTACTTC. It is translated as CASSGGRGGETQYF.

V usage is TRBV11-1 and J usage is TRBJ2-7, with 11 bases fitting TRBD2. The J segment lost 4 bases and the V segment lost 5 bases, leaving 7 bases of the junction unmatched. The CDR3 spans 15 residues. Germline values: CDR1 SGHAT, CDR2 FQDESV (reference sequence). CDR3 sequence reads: CASSPKVAGGYEQYF. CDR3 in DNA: TGTGCCAGCAGCCCTAAAGTAGCGGGAGGGTACGAGCAGTACTTC.

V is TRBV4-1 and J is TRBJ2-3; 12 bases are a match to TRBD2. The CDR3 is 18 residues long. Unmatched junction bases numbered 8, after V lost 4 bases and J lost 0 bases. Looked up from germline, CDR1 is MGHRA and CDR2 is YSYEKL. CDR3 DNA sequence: TGCGCCAGCAGCCCCGGACTAGCGGGGATCTCTAGCACAGATACGCAGTATTTT. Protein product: CASSPGLAGISSTDTQYF.

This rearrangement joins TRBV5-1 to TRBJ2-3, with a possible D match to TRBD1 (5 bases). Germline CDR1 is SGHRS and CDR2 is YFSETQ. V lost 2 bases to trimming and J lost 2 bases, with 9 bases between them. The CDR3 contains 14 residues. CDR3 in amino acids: CASSLRQITDTQYF. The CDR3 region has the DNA TGCGCCAGCAGCTTAAGACAGATCACAGATACGCAGTATTTT.

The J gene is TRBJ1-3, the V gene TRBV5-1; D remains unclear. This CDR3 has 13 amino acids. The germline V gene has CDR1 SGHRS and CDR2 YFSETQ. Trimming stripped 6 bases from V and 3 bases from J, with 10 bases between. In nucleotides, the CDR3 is TGCGCCAGCAAGCAAGGAATTGGAAACACCATATATTTT. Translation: CASKQGIGNTIYF. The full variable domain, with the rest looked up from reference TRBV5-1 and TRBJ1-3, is KAGVTQTPRYLIKTRGQQVTLSCSPISGHRSVSWYQQTPGQGLQFLFEYFSETQRNKGNFPGRFSGRQFSNSRSEMNVSTLELGDSALYLCASKQGIGNTIYFGEGSWLTVV.

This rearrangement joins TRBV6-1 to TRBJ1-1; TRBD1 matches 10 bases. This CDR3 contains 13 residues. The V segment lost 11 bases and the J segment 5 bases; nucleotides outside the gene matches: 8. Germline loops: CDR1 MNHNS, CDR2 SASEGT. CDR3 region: CAGWGTGETEAFF. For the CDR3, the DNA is TGTGCCGGGTGGGGGACAGGGGAGACTGAAGCTTTCTTT.

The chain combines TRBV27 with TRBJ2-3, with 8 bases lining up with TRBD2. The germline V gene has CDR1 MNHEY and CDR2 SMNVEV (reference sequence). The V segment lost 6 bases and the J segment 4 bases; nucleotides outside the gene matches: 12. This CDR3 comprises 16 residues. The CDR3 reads CASRGAGAVRSDTQYF. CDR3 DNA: TGTGCCAGCAGAGGAGCGGGAGCAGTGAGATCAGATACGCAGTATTTT.

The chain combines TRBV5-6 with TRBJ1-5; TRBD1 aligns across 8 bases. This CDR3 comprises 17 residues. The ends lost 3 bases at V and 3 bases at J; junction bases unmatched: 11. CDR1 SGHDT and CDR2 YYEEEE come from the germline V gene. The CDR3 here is CASSYYGQGEFNQPQHF. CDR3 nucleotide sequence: TGTGCCAGCAGCTACTATGGACAGGGCGAATTCAATCAGCCCCAGCATTTT.

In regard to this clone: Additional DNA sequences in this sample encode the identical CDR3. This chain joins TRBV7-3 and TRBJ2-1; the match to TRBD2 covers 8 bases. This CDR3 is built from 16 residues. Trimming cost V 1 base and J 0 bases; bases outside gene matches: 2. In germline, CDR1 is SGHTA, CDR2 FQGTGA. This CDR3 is CASSLRRGDSYNEQFF. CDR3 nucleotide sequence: TGTGCCAGCAGCTTAAGGCGGGGGGACTCCTACAATGAGCAGTTCTTC.

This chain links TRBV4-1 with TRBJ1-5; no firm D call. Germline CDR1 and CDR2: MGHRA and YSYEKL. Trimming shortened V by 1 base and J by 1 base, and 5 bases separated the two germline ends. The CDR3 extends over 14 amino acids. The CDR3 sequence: CASSQVGSNQPQHF. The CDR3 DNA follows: TGCGCCAGCAGCCAAGTAGGGAGCAATCAGCCCCAGCATTTT.

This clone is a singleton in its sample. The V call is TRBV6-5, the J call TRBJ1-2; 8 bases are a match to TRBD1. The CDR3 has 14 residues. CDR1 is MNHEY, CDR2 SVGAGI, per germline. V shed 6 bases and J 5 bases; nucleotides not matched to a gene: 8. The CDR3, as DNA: TGTGCCAGCAGACCAGGACAGGGTTGGTATGGCTACACCTTC. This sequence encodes CASRPGQGWYGYTF.

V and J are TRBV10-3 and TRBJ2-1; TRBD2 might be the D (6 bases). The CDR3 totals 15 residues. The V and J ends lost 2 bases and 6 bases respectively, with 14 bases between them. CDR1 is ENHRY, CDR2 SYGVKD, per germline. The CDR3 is CAISETGVSVNEQFF. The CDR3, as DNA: TGTGCCATCAGTGAGACGGGGGTGAGTGTCAATGAGCAGTTCTTC.

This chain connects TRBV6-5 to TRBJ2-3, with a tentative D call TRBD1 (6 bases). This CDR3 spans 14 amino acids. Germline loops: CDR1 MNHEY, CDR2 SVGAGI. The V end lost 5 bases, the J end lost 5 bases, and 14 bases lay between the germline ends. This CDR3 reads CASSVQGTKDTQYF. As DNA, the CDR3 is TGTGCCAGCAGTGTACAGGGTACGAAAGATACGCAGTATTTT.

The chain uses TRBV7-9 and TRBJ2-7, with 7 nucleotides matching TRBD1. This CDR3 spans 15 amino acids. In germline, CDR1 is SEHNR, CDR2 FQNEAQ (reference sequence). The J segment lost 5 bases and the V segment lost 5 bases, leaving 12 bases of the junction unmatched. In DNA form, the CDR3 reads TGTGCCAGCAGCGTAGACAGGGAAATAATCCACGAGCAGTACTTC. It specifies CASSVDREIIHEQYF.

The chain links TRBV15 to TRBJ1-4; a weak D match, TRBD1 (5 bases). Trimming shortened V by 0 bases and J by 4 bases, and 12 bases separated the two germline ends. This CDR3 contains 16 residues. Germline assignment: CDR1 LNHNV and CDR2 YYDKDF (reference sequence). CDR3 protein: CATSRDVGAINEKLFF. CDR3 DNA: TGTGCCACCAGCAGAGATGTAGGGGCTATTAATGAAAAACTGTTTTTT.

CDR3 protein: CASGPLSHEQFF. The CDR3 bases are TGTGCTAGTGGCCCCCTTTCTCATGAGCAGTTCTTC. This rearrangement joins TRBV12-5 to TRBJ2-1; D unresolved. CDR3 length equals 12 residues. Trimming removed 6 bases at V and 8 bases at J, with 11 bases between. The V gene's germline CDR1 is LGHNT and CDR2 FRNRAP.

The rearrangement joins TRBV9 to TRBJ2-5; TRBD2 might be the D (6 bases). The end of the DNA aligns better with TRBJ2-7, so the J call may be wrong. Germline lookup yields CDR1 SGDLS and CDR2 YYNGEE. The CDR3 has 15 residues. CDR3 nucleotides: TGTGCCAGCAGCCCCAAGGCGGGAAGCTCCTACGAGCAGTACTTC. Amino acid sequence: CASSPKAGSSYEQYF.

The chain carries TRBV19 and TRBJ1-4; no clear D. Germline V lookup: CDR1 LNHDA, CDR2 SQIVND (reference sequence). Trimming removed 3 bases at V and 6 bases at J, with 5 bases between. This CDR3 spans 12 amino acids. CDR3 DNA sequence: TGTGCCAGTAGTATTATTCATGAAAAACTGTTTTTT. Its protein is CASSIIHEKLFF.

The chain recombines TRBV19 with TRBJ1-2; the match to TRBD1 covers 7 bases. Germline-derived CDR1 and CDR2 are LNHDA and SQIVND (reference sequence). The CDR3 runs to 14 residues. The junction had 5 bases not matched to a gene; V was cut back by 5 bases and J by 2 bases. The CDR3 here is CASSLLGQNYGYTF. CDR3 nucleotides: TGTGCCAGTAGTCTATTGGGACAGAACTATGGCTACACCTTC.

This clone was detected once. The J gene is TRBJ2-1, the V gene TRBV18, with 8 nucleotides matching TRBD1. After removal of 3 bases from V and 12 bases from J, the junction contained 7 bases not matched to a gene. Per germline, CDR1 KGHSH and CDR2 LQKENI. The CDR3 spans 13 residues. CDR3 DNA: TGTGCCAGCTCACCCCCCCCCGACAGGGGGCAGTTCTTC. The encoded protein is CASSPPPDRGQFF.

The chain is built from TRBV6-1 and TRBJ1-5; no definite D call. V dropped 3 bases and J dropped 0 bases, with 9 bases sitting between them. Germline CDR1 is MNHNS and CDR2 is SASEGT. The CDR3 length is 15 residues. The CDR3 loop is CASSDLIYSNQPQHF. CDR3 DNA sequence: TGTGCCAGCAGTGATCTCATTTATAGCAATCAGCCCCAGCATTTT.

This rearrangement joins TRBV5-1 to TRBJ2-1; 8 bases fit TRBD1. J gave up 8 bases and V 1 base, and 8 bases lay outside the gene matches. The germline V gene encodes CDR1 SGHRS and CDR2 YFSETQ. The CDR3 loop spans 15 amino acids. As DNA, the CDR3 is TGCGCCAGCAGCTTGTCTCCAGGGGGCAGAGATGAGCAGTTCTTC. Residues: CASSLSPGGRDEQFF.

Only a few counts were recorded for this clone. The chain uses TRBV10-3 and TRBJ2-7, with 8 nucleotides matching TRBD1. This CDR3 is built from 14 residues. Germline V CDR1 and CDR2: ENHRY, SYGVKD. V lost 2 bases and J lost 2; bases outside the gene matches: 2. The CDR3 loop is CAISERTGTYEQYF. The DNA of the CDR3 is TGTGCCATCAGTGAGCGGACAGGGACCTACGAGCAGTACTTC.

The CDR3 DNA reads as TGTGCCAGCACCTACTACAGCGGGGCCAACTACGAGCAGTACTTC. Encoded protein: CASTYYSGANYEQYF. The chain links TRBV21-1 to TRBJ2-7; no check of the table's D call, TRBD2, against the DNA was made. TRBV21-1 is deemed a pseudogene. This CDR3 region has 15 residues.